This T cell receptor beta chain was sequenced during a study of low-dose radiotherapy and immunotherapy resistance in tumors. Study background: Treatment of Cohort 2 consisted of 1 Gy per fraction every two weeks, amounting to 13 Gy over 26 weeks. Ipilimumab 1 mg/kg every six weeks, together with nivolumab 240 mg every two weeks, was given intravenously to patients. Oral aspirin at 300 mg was taken daily by patients for four cycles, beginning on cycle 1 day 1.

As to time point: after trial treatment. Treatment meaning: LDRT plus nivolumab, ipilimumab, low-dose cyclophosphamide and aspirin (RACIN trial). Donors received nivolumab, ipilimumab, aspirin, low-dose cyclophosphamide and low-dose radiotherapy. The germline gives CDR1 SGHTA, CDR2 FQGNSA. CDR3 length: 16 amino acids. V lost 5 bases, J lost 0 bases, and 16 bases lay in between. This clonotype has a count of ten or more. Alpha and beta chains were covered, as first-strand cDNA relied on TRAV- and TRBV-specific primers. TCR amplification involved 20 PCR cycles with a constant-region primer and V-primer adapter. Each CDR3 protein gets one entry after TCRdb re-called the reads with MiXCR. This sample has about 100,000 distinct CDR3 sequences, with roughly 20% found just once.

This sequence joins TRBV7-2 and TRBJ1-2; D is undetermined. The sample here was PBMCs, taken after low-dose radiotherapy plus immunotherapy. The receptor was isolated from a male donor with prostate cancer. The CDR3 is CASSPRTGKANYGYTF. CDR3 coding DNA: TGTGCCAGCAGCCCTCGGACGGGAAAAGCTAACTATGGCTACACCTTC.